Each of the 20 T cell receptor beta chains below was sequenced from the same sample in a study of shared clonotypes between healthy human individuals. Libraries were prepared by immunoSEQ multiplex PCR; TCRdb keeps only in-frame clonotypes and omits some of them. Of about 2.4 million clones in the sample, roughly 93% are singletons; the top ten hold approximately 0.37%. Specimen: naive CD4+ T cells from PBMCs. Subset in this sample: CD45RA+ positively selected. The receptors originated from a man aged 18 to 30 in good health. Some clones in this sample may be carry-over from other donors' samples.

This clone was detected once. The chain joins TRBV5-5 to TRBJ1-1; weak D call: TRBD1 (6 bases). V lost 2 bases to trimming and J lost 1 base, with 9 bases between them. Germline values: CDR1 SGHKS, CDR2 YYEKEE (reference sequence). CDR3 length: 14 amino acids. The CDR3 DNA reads TGTGCCAGCAGCTTACAACAGGGGAACACTGAAGCTTTCTTT. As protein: CASSLQQGNTEAFF.

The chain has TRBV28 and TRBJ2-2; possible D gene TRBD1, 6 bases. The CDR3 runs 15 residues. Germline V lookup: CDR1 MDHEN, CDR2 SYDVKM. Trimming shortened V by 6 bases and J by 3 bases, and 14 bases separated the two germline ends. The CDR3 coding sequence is TGTGCCAGCAGACAAATACAGGGCGACACCGGGGAGCTGTTTTTT. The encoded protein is CASRQIQGDTGELFF.

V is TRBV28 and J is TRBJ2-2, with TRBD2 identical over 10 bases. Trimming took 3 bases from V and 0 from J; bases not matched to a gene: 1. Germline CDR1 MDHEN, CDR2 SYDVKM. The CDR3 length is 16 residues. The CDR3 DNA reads TGTGCCAGCAGTTTTGGGACTAGCGCGAACACCGGGGAGCTGTTTTTT. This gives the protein CASSFGTSANTGELFF.

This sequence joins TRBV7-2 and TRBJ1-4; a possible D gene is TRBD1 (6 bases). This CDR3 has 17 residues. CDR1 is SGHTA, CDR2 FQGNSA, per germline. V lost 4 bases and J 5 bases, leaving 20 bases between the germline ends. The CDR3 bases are TGTGCCAGCAGCTCCAGGAATGGCGGGGGGCTCAATGAAAAACTGTTTTTT. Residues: CASSSRNGGGLNEKLFF.

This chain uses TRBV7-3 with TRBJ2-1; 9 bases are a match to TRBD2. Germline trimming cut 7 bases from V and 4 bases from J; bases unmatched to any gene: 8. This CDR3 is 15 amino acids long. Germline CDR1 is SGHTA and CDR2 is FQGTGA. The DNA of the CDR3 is TGTGCCAGCAATCCCCAAGCGGGAGGTTACAATGAGCAGTTCTTC. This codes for CASNPQAGGYNEQFF.

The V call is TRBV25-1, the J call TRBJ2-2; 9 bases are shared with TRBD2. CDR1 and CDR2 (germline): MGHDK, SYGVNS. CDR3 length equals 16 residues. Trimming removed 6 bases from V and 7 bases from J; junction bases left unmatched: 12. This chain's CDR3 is CASRSELLAGHGELFF. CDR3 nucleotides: TGTGCCAGCAGGTCCGAATTACTAGCGGGCCACGGGGAGCTGTTTTTT.

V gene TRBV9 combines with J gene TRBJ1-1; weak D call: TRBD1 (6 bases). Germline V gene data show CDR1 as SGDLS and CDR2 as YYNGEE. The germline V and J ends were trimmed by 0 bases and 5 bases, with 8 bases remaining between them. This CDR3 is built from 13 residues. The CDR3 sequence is CASSVEQGTEAFF. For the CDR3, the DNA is TGTGCCAGCAGCGTAGAACAGGGAACTGAAGCTTTCTTT.

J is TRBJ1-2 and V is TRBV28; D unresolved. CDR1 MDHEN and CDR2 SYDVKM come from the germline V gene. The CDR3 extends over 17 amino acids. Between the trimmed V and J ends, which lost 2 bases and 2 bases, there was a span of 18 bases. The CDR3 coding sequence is TGTGCCAGCAGTTTAAGGGTGTGGCGGAGGGCAAACTATGGCTACACCTTC. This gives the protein CASSLRVWRRANYGYTF.

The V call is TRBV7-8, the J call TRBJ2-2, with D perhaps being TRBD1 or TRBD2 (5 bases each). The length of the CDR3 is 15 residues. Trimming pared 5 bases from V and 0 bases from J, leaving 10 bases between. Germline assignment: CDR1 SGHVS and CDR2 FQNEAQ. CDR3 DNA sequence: TGTGCCAGCAGCCGGGACCACCCGAACACCGGGGAGCTGTTTTTT. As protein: CASSRDHPNTGELFF.

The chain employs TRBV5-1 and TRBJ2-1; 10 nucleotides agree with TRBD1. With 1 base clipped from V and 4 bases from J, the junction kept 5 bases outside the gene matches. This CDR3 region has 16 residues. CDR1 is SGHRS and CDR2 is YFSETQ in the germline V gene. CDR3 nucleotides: TGCGCCAGCAGCTTGACGAGGACAGGGGGGTACAATGAGCAGTTCTTC. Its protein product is CASSLTRTGGYNEQFF.

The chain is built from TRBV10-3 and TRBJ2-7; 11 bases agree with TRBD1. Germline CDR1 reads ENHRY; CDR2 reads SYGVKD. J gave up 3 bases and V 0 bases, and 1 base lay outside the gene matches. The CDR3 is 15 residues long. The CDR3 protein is CAISESGTGGYEQYF. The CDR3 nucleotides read TGTGCCATCAGTGAGTCCGGGACAGGGGGCTACGAGCAGTACTTC.

The CDR3 loop reads CATGQGAPAPNEQFF. The CDR3 DNA is TGTGCCACGGGACAGGGGGCGCCGGCCCCCAATGAGCAGTTCTTC. The chain links TRBV19 to TRBJ2-1, with 12 bases aligning to TRBD1. The CDR3 runs 15 residues. Germline-derived CDR1 and CDR2 are LNHDA and SQIVND (reference sequence). Trimming at V came to 10 bases and at J to 6 bases, leaving 10 bases not matched to a gene. Drawing the rest from reference TRBV19 and TRBJ2-1, the complete variable domain is DGGITQSPKYLFRKEGQNVTLSCEQNLNHDAMYWYRQDPGQGLRLIYYSQIVNDFQKGDIAEGYSVSREKKESFPLTVTSAQKNPTAFYLCATGQGAPAPNEQFFGPGTRLTVL.

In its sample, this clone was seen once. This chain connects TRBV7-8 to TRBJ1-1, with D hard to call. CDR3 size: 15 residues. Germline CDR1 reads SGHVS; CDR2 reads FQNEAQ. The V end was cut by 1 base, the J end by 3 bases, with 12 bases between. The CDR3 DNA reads TGTGCCAGCAGCTTAGGTGCCAGGTTGGACACTGAAGCTTTCTTT. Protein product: CASSLGARLDTEAFF.

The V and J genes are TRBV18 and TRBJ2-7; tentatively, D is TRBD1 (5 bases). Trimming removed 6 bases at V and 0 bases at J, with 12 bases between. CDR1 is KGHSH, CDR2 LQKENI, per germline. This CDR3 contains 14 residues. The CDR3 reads CASSSKTASYEQYF. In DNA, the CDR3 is TGTGCCAGCTCCTCCAAGACAGCCTCCTACGAGCAGTACTTC.

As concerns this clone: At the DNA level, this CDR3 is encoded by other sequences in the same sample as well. The CDR3 sequence is CASSETSGSYEQYF. The CDR3 DNA follows: TGTGCCAGCAGTGAAACTAGCGGGAGCTACGAGCAGTACTTC. This chain links TRBV2 with TRBJ2-7; 11 bases align to TRBD2. Germline trimming cut 2 bases from V and 3 bases from J; bases unmatched to any gene: 0. Germline CDR1 reads SNHLY; CDR2 reads FYNNEI. This CDR3 is 14 amino acids long.

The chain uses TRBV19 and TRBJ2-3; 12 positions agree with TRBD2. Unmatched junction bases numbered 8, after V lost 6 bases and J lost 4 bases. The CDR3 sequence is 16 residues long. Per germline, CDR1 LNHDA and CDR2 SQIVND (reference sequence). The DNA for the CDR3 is TGTGCCAGTAGATCCCTAGCGGGAGGGGGAGCAGATACGCAGTATTTT. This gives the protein CASRSLAGGGADTQYF.

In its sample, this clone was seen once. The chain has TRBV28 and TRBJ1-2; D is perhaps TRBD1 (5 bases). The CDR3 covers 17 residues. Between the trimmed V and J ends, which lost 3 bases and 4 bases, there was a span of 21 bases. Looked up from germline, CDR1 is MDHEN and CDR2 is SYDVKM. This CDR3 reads CASSFRSRGRPPYGYTF. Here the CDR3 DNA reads TGTGCCAGCAGTTTTAGGTCTCGGGGCAGGCCTCCCTATGGCTACACCTTC.

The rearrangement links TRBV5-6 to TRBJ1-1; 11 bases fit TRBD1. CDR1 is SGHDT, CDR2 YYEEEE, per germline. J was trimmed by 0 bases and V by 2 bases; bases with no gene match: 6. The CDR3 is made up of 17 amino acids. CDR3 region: CASSLKDRGLLNTEAFF. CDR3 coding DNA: TGTGCCAGCAGCTTAAAGGACAGGGGGCTTCTGAACACTGAAGCTTTCTTT. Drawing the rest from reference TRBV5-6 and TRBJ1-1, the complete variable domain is DAGVTQSPTHLIKTRGQQVTLRCSPKSGHDTVSWYQQALGQGPQFIFQYYEEEERQRGNFPDRFSGHQFPNYSSELNVNALLLGDSALYLCASSLKDRGLLNTEAFFGQGTRLTVV.

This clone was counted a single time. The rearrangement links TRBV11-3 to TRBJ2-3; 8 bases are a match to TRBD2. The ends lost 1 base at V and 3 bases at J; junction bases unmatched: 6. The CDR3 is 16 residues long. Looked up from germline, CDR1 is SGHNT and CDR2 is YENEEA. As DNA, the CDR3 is TGTGCCAGCAGCTTAGCCGGCGGCGGGAGGACAGATACGCAGTATTTT. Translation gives CASSLAGGGRTDTQYF.

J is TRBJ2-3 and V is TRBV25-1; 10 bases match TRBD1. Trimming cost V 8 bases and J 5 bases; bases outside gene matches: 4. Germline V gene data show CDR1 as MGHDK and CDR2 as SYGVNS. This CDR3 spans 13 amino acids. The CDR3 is CASRTGGRDTQYF. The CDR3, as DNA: TGTGCCAGCCGGACAGGGGGAAGAGATACGCAGTATTTT.